Below are 32 T cell receptor beta chains sequenced from a single sample in a study of T-cell memory formation after mild COVID-19 (TCRdb year 2021). Libraries were built with 5' RACE. TCRdb names Illumina NovaSeq 6000 as the instrument used. TCRdb cleaned the public reads at Q25 with fastp, built clones with MiXCR and kept in-frame beta chains. All rows with the same CDR3 protein become a single entry with the most common DNA and genes. This sample lists 300,000 to 350,000 distinct CDR3 sequences; 15% to 20% were detected once. The ten largest clonotypes hold 20% to 25% of the sample. Sequenced sample: PBMCs or a T cell subset sorted from them (not recorded which). The source of these receptors is a young man who had mild COVID-19 (a few samples of this study predate the infection). The sample titles of this study are shuffled in the database, so cell type and time point are left out; the donor was told from shared clones.

The table lists this clonotype with a few counts. This CDR3 reads CASSLAWYTGELFF. The CDR3 DNA reads TGTGCCAGCAGCTTGGCGTGGTACACCGGGGAGCTGTTTTTT. The chain combines TRBV5-6 with TRBJ2-2; the D is unclear. CDR1 and CDR2 (germline): SGHDT, YYEEEE. V was clipped by 0 bases and J by 3 bases, with 6 bases between them. This CDR3 is built from 14 residues.

The V and J genes are TRBV7-8 and TRBJ1-1; D is unclear. The CDR3 is made up of 14 amino acids. Germline V gene data show CDR1 as SGHVS and CDR2 as FQNEAQ. V lost 0 bases to trimming and J lost 5 bases, with 10 bases between them. In DNA, the CDR3 is TGTGCCAGCAGCTTAGCCAGGAGGGTTACTGAAGCTTTCTTT. Amino acid sequence: CASSLARRVTEAFF.

This clonotype was seen more than once but under ten times. CDR3 DNA: TGTGCCAGCGGGACAGGCAGAAACACCATATATTTT. It translates to CASGTGRNTIYF. This sequence joins TRBV28 and TRBJ1-3; TRBD1 matches 8 bases. CDR1 is MDHEN and CDR2 is SYDVKM in the germline V gene. The length of the CDR3 is 12 residues. Trimming cost V 8 bases and J 5 bases; bases outside gene matches: 2. The full variable domain, completed using reference TRBV28 and TRBJ1-3, is DVKVTQSSRYLVKRTGEKVFLECVQDMDHENMFWYRQDPGLGLRLIYFSYDVKMKEKGDIPEGYSVSREKKERFSLILESASTNQTSMYLCASGTGRNTIYFGEGSWLTVV.

The table lists this clonotype with a few counts. The gene calls are TRBV7-6 and TRBJ1-2; TRBD1 matches 12 bases. The CDR3 is made up of 15 amino acids. J gave up 5 bases and V 1 base, and 2 bases lay outside the gene matches. Germline V lookup: CDR1 SGHVS, CDR2 FNYEAQ. In DNA form, the CDR3 reads TGTGCCAGCAGCTTAGAGGGACAGGGGGCTTATGGCTACACCTTC. Amino acids: CASSLEGQGAYGYTF.

This clonotype appeared a few times. This chain joins TRBV20-1 and TRBJ2-5; the D gene could be TRBD1 or TRBD2 (6 bases each). V lost 0 bases and J 4 bases, leaving 12 bases between the germline ends. The CDR3 spans 14 residues. Germline V CDR1 and CDR2: DFQATT, SNEGSKA (reference sequence). The CDR3 DNA sequence: TGCAGTGCTAGAGATCCCGGGGGCTCAGAGACCCAGTACTTC. Protein product: CSARDPGGSETQYF.

This clonotype was seen more than once but under ten times. The chain is built from TRBV7-8 and TRBJ2-5; TRBD1 agrees at 7 bases. CDR1 is SGHVS and CDR2 is FQNEAQ in the germline V gene. The CDR3 totals 16 residues. V lost 1 base to trimming and J lost 3 bases; unmatched junction nucleotides: 8. The CDR3 DNA reads as TGTGCCAGCAGCTTAGAGCAGGGGGTCGAAAAAGAGACCCAGTACTTC. Its protein is CASSLEQGVEKETQYF.

The chain is built from TRBV12-5 and TRBJ2-3; D not resolved. Trimming took 5 bases from V and 5 from J, leaving 2 bases between them. This CDR3 is built from 10 residues. The germline gives CDR1 LGHNT, CDR2 FRNRAP. CDR3 DNA: TGTGCTAGTGGTGAAGATACGCAGTATTTT. Protein product: CASGEDTQYF.

The gene calls are TRBV7-2 and TRBJ2-7, with D uncertain. The V and J ends lost 0 bases and 3 bases respectively, with 12 bases between them. CDR1 SGHTA and CDR2 FQGNSA come from the germline V gene. The CDR3 length is 15 residues. The CDR3 here is CASSLANGPLYEQYF. CDR3 DNA sequence: TGTGCCAGCAGCTTAGCGAACGGACCCCTCTACGAGCAGTACTTC.

This clonotype has ten or more counts. The chain couples TRBV4-3 to TRBJ2-1; 9 nucleotides align to TRBD1. This CDR3 has 15 residues. The trim removed 0 bases at V and 8 bases at J, leaving 5 bases unmatched. Per the germline V gene, CDR1 is LGHNA and CDR2 is YSLEER. As DNA, the CDR3 is TGCGCCAGCAGCCAAGATGACAGGGGGATCGATGAGCAGTTCTTC. It specifies CASSQDDRGIDEQFF.

In its sample, this clonotype was seen a few times. V and J are TRBV12-3 or TRBV12-4 and TRBJ2-1; 12 bases line up with TRBD2. This CDR3 region has 15 residues. The V and J ends lost 7 bases and 5 bases, in that order; junction bases with no gene match: 6. The CDR3 here is CASTETSGGNNEQFF. The CDR3 nucleotides are TGTGCCAGCACCGAGACTAGCGGGGGAAACAATGAGCAGTTCTTC.

The rearrangement joins TRBV15 to TRBJ1-5; D remains unclear. Trimming removed 3 bases at V and 0 bases at J, with 9 bases between. Germline V gene lookup returns CDR1 LNHNV and CDR2 YYDKDF (reference sequence). CDR3 length: 15 residues. The CDR3 loop is CATSSWIDSNQPQHF. CDR3 in DNA: TGTGCCACCAGCAGCTGGATTGATAGCAATCAGCCCCAGCATTTT.

This clonotype turned up a few times. The rearrangement links TRBV10-3 to TRBJ2-1; 10 bases line up with TRBD2. The CDR3 runs to 13 residues. The germline V gene encodes CDR1 ENHRY and CDR2 SYGVKD. V trimming: 8 bases; J trimming: 10 bases; junction bases outside the gene matches: 8. The CDR3 loop reads CAIRRGLAPEQFF. The CDR3 bases are TGTGCCATCCGGAGGGGACTAGCGCCAGAGCAGTTCTTC.

This clonotype was detected many times. The chain recombines TRBV12-3 or TRBV12-4 with TRBJ2-7; 11 bases align to TRBD1. The CDR3 is made up of 14 amino acids. Trimming at V came to 4 bases and at J to 3 bases, leaving 2 bases not matched to a gene. The CDR3 DNA follows: TGTGCCAGCAGTTCGGGGACAGGGGGCTACGAGCAGTACTTC. As protein: CASSSGTGGYEQYF.

This clonotype has a handful of counts. V usage is TRBV4-2 and J usage is TRBJ2-7, with 12 bases that match TRBD2. V lost 0 bases to trimming and J lost 6 bases; unmatched junction nucleotides: 9. The length of the CDR3 is 17 residues. Per germline, CDR1 LGHNA and CDR2 YNFKEQ. The CDR3 is CASSQDRRLAGGFEQYF. CDR3 nucleotide sequence: TGTGCCAGCAGCCAAGATAGGCGCCTAGCGGGGGGGTTCGAGCAGTACTTC.

The table lists this clonotype with a few counts. The chain combines TRBV5-1 with TRBJ1-1; possibly TRBD1 for D (5 bases). V lost 4 bases to trimming and J lost 1 base, with 11 bases between them. The CDR3 runs 14 residues. Germline V gene lookup returns CDR1 SGHRS and CDR2 YFSETQ. DNA for the CDR3: TGCGCCAGCAGCCGTGGGACGGAGAACACTGAAGCTTTCTTT. Translation: CASSRGTENTEAFF.

V usage is TRBV24-1 and J usage is TRBJ2-4; tentative D call: TRBD2 (5 bases). Trimming took 4 bases from V and 0 from J, leaving 12 bases between them. Germline V lookup: CDR1 KGHDR, CDR2 SFDVKD. The CDR3 has 16 amino acids. The CDR3 sequence is CATSDLDWGAKNIQYF. The DNA of the CDR3 is TGTGCCACCAGTGACCTGGACTGGGGAGCCAAAAACATTCAGTACTTC.

This clonotype turned up a few times. This sequence joins TRBV6-6 and TRBJ1-3, with a tentative D call TRBD1 (5 bases). The germline V gene has CDR1 MNHNY and CDR2 SVGAGI (reference sequence). CDR3 length equals 16 residues. Trimming stripped 0 bases from V and 0 bases from J, with 9 bases between. The CDR3 nucleotides are TGTGCCAGCAGTTACTCGCAGACAGTCTCTGGAAACACCATATATTTT. It is translated as CASSYSQTVSGNTIYF.

V usage is TRBV24-1 and J usage is TRBJ2-3, with a tentative D call TRBD1 (6 bases). This CDR3 is built from 19 residues. The V end lost 4 bases, the J end lost 6 bases, and 28 bases lay between the germline ends. Germline loops: CDR1 KGHDR, CDR2 SFDVKD. As DNA, the CDR3 is TGTGCCACCAGTGAAACCGAACACCCACAGGGCCACATTGTGGATACGCAGTATTTT. As protein: CATSETEHPQGHIVDTQYF.

This clonotype appeared a few times. This sequence joins TRBV7-2 and TRBJ1-2; 7 bases align to TRBD1. J lost 2 bases, V lost 1 base, and 4 bases had no gene match. This CDR3 is 15 amino acids long. The germline V gene encodes CDR1 SGHTA and CDR2 FQGNSA. CDR3 sequence: CASSLVTGENYGYTF. In DNA, the CDR3 is TGTGCCAGCAGCTTAGTTACAGGGGAAAACTATGGCTACACCTTC.

This clonotype was counted between two and nine times. The rearrangement uses TRBV5-1 and TRBJ2-3; TRBD1 is a possible D gene (5 bases). V was shortened by 0 bases and J by 0 bases, with 11 bases between the two germline ends. In germline, CDR1 is SGHRS, CDR2 YFSETQ. CDR3 length equals 16 residues. CDR3 residues: CASSLAVSGSTDTQYF. CDR3 DNA sequence: TGCGCCAGCAGCTTGGCCGTTTCAGGGAGCACAGATACGCAGTATTTT.

The CDR3 loop is CASSLGVMGQGGQPQHF. The CDR3 nucleotides read TGTGCCAGCAGCTTAGGGGTCATGGGGCAGGGTGGCCAGCCCCAGCATTTT. The chain carries TRBV7-9 and TRBJ1-5; the D gene is possibly TRBD1 (5 bases). Germline V CDR1 and CDR2: SEHNR, FQNEAQ (reference sequence). Trimming took 1 base from V and 7 from J, leaving 20 bases between them. CDR3 length: 17 residues.

This CDR3 reads CASSGGDEQFF. In DNA form, the CDR3 reads TGTGCCAGCAGCGGGGGGGATGAGCAGTTCTTC. The chain joins TRBV13 to TRBJ2-1, with 7 bases that match TRBD2. The ends lost 5 bases at V and 8 bases at J; junction bases unmatched: 0. Germline V CDR1 and CDR2: PRHDT, FYEKMQ (reference sequence). The CDR3 spans 11 residues.

The CDR3 DNA sequence: TGTGCCAGCAGTCCGTGGGCCGCCGGGACAGGCTCCTATAATTCACCCCTCCACTTT. Its protein product is CASSPWAAGTGSYNSPLHF. The chain uses TRBV6-5 and TRBJ1-6; 8 positions match TRBD1. The CDR3 has 19 residues. The V gene's germline CDR1 is MNHEY and CDR2 SVGAGI. V shed 5 bases and J 0 bases; nucleotides not matched to a gene: 12.

This clonotype was seen a few times. The chain couples TRBV5-4 to TRBJ2-1; D might be TRBD1 or TRBD2, each matching 5 bases. From germline, CDR1 is SGHNT and CDR2 YYREEE (reference sequence). This CDR3 has 17 amino acids. V shed 0 bases and J shed 6 bases, with 19 bases lying between them. Written as DNA, the CDR3 is TGTGCCAGCAGCTTGGCCGGTAGGGACCCTAGGGGCAATGAGCAGTTCTTC. This translates into CASSLAGRDPRGNEQFF.

The rearrangement uses TRBV20-1 and TRBJ1-2, with D possibly matching TRBD1 (6 bases). This CDR3 is built from 17 residues. Trimming pared 4 bases from V and 0 bases from J, leaving 21 bases between. From germline, CDR1 is DFQATT and CDR2 SNEGSKA (reference sequence). The CDR3, as DNA: TGCAGTGCTAATCCCCGGGCAGGGGCATTCGCTAACTATGGCTACACCTTC. Amino acids: CSANPRAGAFANYGYTF.

This clonotype was counted only a few times. V gene TRBV9 combines with J gene TRBJ2-3, with D perhaps TRBD1 (6 bases). Trimming cost V 0 bases and J 2 bases, with 16 bases left between them. This CDR3 comprises 17 residues. CDR1 is SGDLS, CDR2 YYNGEE, per germline. The CDR3 spells CASSVAEGVVLTDTQYF. CDR3 DNA: TGTGCCAGCAGCGTAGCAGAGGGGGTAGTTCTCACAGATACGCAGTATTTT.

The chain has TRBV28 and TRBJ1-2; D remains ambiguous. Per germline, CDR1 MDHEN and CDR2 SYDVKM. V was trimmed by 2 bases and J by 4 bases, leaving 11 bases between them. CDR3 length: 14 amino acids. The CDR3 DNA follows: TGTGCCAGCAGTTTAGCCCCCGGAATCTATGGCTACACCTTC. Protein sequence: CASSLAPGIYGYTF.

This clonotype occurred a few times. This chain joins TRBV4-2 and TRBJ1-6, with 12 bases matching TRBD1. Germline V CDR1 and CDR2: LGHNA, YNFKEQ. The junction had 11 bases not matched to a gene; V was cut back by 5 bases and J by 12 bases. The CDR3 is 16 residues long. Here the CDR3 DNA reads TGTGCCAGCAGCACTAGGGACAGGGGGCGCGACGGACCCCTCCACTTT. It codes for CASSTRDRGRDGPLHF.

The CDR3 sequence: CASSTTGGDAFF. The CDR3 bases are TGCGCCAGCAGCACGACAGGGGGGGACGCTTTCTTT. The V and J genes are TRBV5-1 and TRBJ1-1; 9 nucleotides align to TRBD1. This CDR3 has 12 amino acids. Germline assignment: CDR1 SGHRS and CDR2 YFSETQ. The V and J ends lost 4 bases and 11 bases, in that order; junction bases with no gene match: 6.

The genes are TRBV3-1 and TRBJ1-5; D is unresolved. V lost 4 bases and J lost 6, with 13 bases in between. Germline lookup yields CDR1 LGHDT and CDR2 YNNKEL (reference sequence). The length of the CDR3 is 14 residues. The CDR3 coding sequence is TGTGCCAGCAGCCTCGCCGGAGGGAGTCAGCCCCAGCATTTT. Protein sequence: CASSLAGGSQPQHF.

This clonotype was seen only a few times. This rearrangement joins TRBV5-1 to TRBJ1-6; D uncertain. This CDR3 spans 16 amino acids. The V end lost 5 bases, the J end lost 6 bases, and 18 bases lay between the germline ends. Germline V lookup: CDR1 SGHRS, CDR2 YFSETQ. The CDR3 reads CASSWRKLASNSPLHF. The CDR3 nucleotides read TGCGCCAGCAGTTGGAGAAAACTTGCCTCTAATTCACCCCTCCACTTT.

On this clonotype itself: One end of the junction does not line up with germline, which may come from a read error. Here the CDR3 reads CSVAVGQSRDTQYF. In DNA form, the CDR3 reads TGCAGCGTTGCCGTGGGACAGAGCAGAGATACGCAGTATTTT. The rearrangement joins TRBV29-1 to TRBJ2-3, with 7 bases aligning to TRBD1. The germline gives CDR1 SQVTM, CDR2 ANQGSEA. The CDR3 has 14 amino acids.